The subject of this entry is one T cell receptor (beta chain). This CDR3 is 16 amino acids long. Germline CDR1 SGHTA, CDR2 FQGNSA. Trimming took 5 bases from V and 0 from J, leaving 14 bases between them. The data derive from a study of technical replicates of blood from a few donors. The protocol was immunoSEQ multiplex PCR, while the TCRdb copy is restricted to in-frame clones and leaves out a portion. The repertoire includes around 65,000 clones, over 80% of them detected once, and approximately 5% sits in the top ten. The J gene is TRBJ1-3, the V gene TRBV7-2; D uncertain. The receptor's source is a human donor in good health. Some clones in this sample may be carry-over from other donors' samples. Sequencing was carried out using PBMCs. CDR3 sequence reads: CASSIIMTTSGNTIYF. Written as DNA, the CDR3 is TGTGCCAGCAGCATTATCATGACAACCTCTGGAAACACCATATATTTT.